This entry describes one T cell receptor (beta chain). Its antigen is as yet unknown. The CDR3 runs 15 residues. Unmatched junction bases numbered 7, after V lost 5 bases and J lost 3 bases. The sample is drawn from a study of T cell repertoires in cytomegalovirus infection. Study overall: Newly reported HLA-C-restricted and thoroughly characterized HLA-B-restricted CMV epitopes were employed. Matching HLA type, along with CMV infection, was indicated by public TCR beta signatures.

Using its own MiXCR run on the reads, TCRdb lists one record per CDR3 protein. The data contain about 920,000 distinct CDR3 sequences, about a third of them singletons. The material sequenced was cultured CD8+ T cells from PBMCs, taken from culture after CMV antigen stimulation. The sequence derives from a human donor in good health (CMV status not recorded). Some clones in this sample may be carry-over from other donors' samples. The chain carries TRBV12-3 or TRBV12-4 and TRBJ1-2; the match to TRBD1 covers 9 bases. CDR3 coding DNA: TGTGCCAGCAGTGGATGGGACAGGGAGGACTATGGCTACACCTTC. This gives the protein CASSGWDREDYGYTF.